The 26 T cell receptor beta chains reported below all come from one sample, sequenced in a study of OX40 agonist ivuxolimab in advanced cancers. The repertoire was sequenced with immunoSEQ multiplex PCR; TCRdb's copy has only in-frame clones and lacks some. In the table there are some 89,000 clones, around 84% of which are singletons. The input for sequencing was CD4+ or CD8+ T cells sorted from blood, taken in a trial of the OX40 agonist ivuxolimab. The receptors here all came from an adult with an advanced solid tumor such as melanoma, head and neck, liver or kidney cancer.

The chain links TRBV28 to TRBJ1-2, with no clear D. The CDR3 runs 14 residues. Trimming stripped 3 bases from V and 4 bases from J, with 12 bases between. The germline CDR1 and CDR2 sequences are MDHEN and SYDVKM. The chain's CDR3 is CASSFGPERYGYTF. The CDR3 nucleotides read TGTGCCAGCAGTTTTGGTCCCGAACGCTATGGCTACACCTTC.

The rearrangement joins TRBV7-2 to TRBJ2-7, with 7 bases identical to TRBD1. V trimming: 8 bases; J trimming: 1 base; junction bases outside the gene matches: 14. Germline CDR1 reads SGHTA; CDR2 reads FQGNSA. The CDR3 length is 16 residues. DNA of the CDR3: TGTGCCAGCCGTCGTTGGGGGCAGGGGGTTTCCTACGAGCAGTACTTC. It encodes CASRRWGQGVSYEQYF.

This chain joins TRBV6-5 and TRBJ2-5; D remains ambiguous. From germline, CDR1 is MNHEY and CDR2 SVGAGI. With 0 bases removed from V and 6 bases from J, the gap between germline ends came to 11 bases. CDR3 size: 14 residues. The CDR3 bases are TGTGCCAGCAGTTACTCGCCGGTGGAGAAGACCCAGTACTTC. It specifies CASSYSPVEKTQYF.

This chain links TRBV5-1 with TRBJ1-1, with 7 bases matching TRBD1. This CDR3 spans 13 amino acids. Germline V gene sequence: CDR1 SGHRS, CDR2 YFSETQ. The V segment lost 4 bases and the J segment 0 bases; nucleotides outside the gene matches: 0. DNA for the CDR3: TGCGCCAGCAGCGGGACAGTGAACACTGAAGCTTTCTTT. It is translated as CASSGTVNTEAFF.

This clone has a handful of counts. This chain joins TRBV5-1 and TRBJ1-2; TRBD1 agrees at 9 bases. The CDR3 spans 16 residues. CDR1 is SGHRS and CDR2 is YFSETQ in the germline V gene. V lost 0 bases to trimming and J lost 7 bases; unmatched junction nucleotides: 10. The CDR3 DNA reads as TGCGCCAGCAGCTTGGCGGGACAGGGAGGTTCGCGTGGCTACACCTTC. Its protein product is CASSLAGQGGSRGYTF. The full variable domain, rest sourced from reference TRBV5-1 and TRBJ1-2, is KAGVTQTPRYLIKTRGQQVTLSCSPISGHRSVSWYQQTPGQGLQFLFEYFSETQRNKGNFPGRFSGRQFSNSRSEMNVSTLELGDSALYLCASSLAGQGGSRGYTFGSGTRLTVV.

The chain joins TRBV28 to TRBJ2-7; D not resolved. The CDR3 loop spans 11 amino acids. Per the germline V gene, CDR1 is MDHEN and CDR2 is SYDVKM. V was pared by 1 base and J by 9 bases, with 7 bases between. CDR3 in DNA: TGTGCCAGCAGTTTATCTTTGGGGCAGTACTTC. Its protein product is CASSLSLGQYF.

The chain uses TRBV7-2 and TRBJ1-4; the D is unclear. The CDR3 totals 14 residues. Germline V gene lookup returns CDR1 SGHTA and CDR2 FQGNSA. V was clipped by 3 bases and J by 8 bases, with 13 bases between them. The CDR3 loop is CASSLSAYGEKLFF. The CDR3 nucleotides read TGTGCCAGCAGCTTGTCAGCCTACGGAGAAAAACTGTTTTTT.

This clone is a singleton in its sample. The chain links TRBV19 to TRBJ1-2; 8 nucleotides agree with TRBD1. The CDR3 spans 14 residues. Trimming at V came to 4 bases and at J to 8 bases, leaving 9 bases not matched to a gene. Germline assignment: CDR1 LNHDA and CDR2 SQIVND (reference sequence). The DNA for the CDR3 is TGTGCCAGTAGTACGGACAGGGCCTGGGGAGGCTACACCTTC. Translated: CASSTDRAWGGYTF.

This clone was observed once. The chain combines TRBV20-1 with TRBJ1-2; 8 bases map to TRBD1. The J segment lost 7 bases and the V segment lost 6 bases, leaving 4 bases of the junction unmatched. Per the germline V gene, CDR1 is DFQATT and CDR2 is SNEGSKA (reference sequence). The CDR3 is made up of 11 amino acids. The CDR3 is CSAPTGAGYTF. Here the CDR3 DNA reads TGCAGTGCGCCGACAGGGGCTGGCTACACCTTC.

The genes are TRBV13 and TRBJ1-5, with D uncertain. Trimming left V 7 bases short and J 9 bases short, with 22 bases between. This CDR3 comprises 15 residues. Germline V gene lookup returns CDR1 PRHDT and CDR2 FYEKMQ (reference sequence). This chain's CDR3 is CASTPLLRKKAPQHF. The CDR3 nucleotides are TGTGCCAGCACCCCGCTTCTGAGAAAAAAGGCGCCCCAGCATTTT.

The CDR3 sequence is CASSLFGFEQYF. The CDR3 DNA reads TGTGCCAGCAGCTTATTCGGTTTCGAGCAGTACTTC. The chain couples TRBV11-3 to TRBJ2-7; D is ambiguous. V was clipped by 2 bases and J by 6 bases, with 8 bases between them. CDR1 SGHNT and CDR2 YENEEA come from the germline V gene. This CDR3 spans 12 amino acids.

The gene calls are TRBV29-1 and TRBJ2-3; 7 positions match TRBD1. The CDR3 has 14 residues. Germline loops: CDR1 SQVTM, CDR2 ANQGSEA. V lost 6 bases, J lost 4 bases, and 10 bases stayed unmatched. The CDR3 coding sequence is TGCAGCGTAAGACAGGGTATGGGTTCAGATACGCAGTATTTT. Translating it yields CSVRQGMGSDTQYF.

V usage is TRBV5-4 and J usage is TRBJ1-1; D remains unclear. V gave up 5 bases and J gave up 3 bases, with 11 bases separating them. CDR1 is SGHNT and CDR2 is YYREEE in the germline V gene (reference sequence). This CDR3 comprises 13 residues. DNA of the CDR3: TGTGCCAGCAGTCAGGACCGGGACACTGAAGCTTTCTTT. Its translation: CASSQDRDTEAFF.

The chain combines TRBV5-6 with TRBJ2-1, with TRBD1 matching over 10 bases. V shed 4 bases and J 7 bases; nucleotides not matched to a gene: 5. Germline-derived CDR1 and CDR2 are SGHDT and YYEEEE. CDR3 length: 14 amino acids. This CDR3 reads CASSLTGGGNEQFF. The CDR3 nucleotides are TGTGCCAGCAGCCTGACAGGGGGCGGGAATGAGCAGTTCTTC.

The chain recombines TRBV15 with TRBJ1-2; 7 bases line up with TRBD1. The CDR3 runs 13 residues. J gave up 7 bases and V 5 bases, and 7 bases lay outside the gene matches. Germline V gives CDR1 LNHNV, CDR2 YYDKDF (reference sequence). The CDR3 protein is CATSGETGSGYTF. In nucleotides, the CDR3 is TGTGCCACCAGCGGGGAGACAGGGAGTGGCTACACCTTC.

In its sample, this clone was seen once. The chain is built from TRBV7-3 and TRBJ1-1; TRBD1 matches at 7 bases. V gave up 1 base and J gave up 4 bases; unmatched junction bases: 6. In germline, CDR1 is SGHTA, CDR2 FQGTGA. CDR3 length: 15 amino acids. The CDR3 spells CASSLSPNRGTEAFF. Written as DNA, the CDR3 is TGTGCCAGCAGCTTAAGCCCTAACAGGGGCACTGAAGCTTTCTTT.

V is TRBV7-9 and J is TRBJ2-3, with 10 bases identical to TRBD1. V lost 0 bases, J lost 6 bases, and 3 bases stayed unmatched. This CDR3 has 15 amino acids. Germline V CDR1 and CDR2: SEHNR, FQNEAQ (reference sequence). DNA for the CDR3: TGTGCCAGCAGCTTAGCGTTGGGACAGGGGGATACGCAGTATTTT. Translation: CASSLALGQGDTQYF.

The chain carries TRBV29-1 and TRBJ2-7; tentative D call: TRBD1 (5 bases). The CDR3 is made up of 12 amino acids. CDR1 and CDR2 (germline): SQVTM, ANQGSEA. Trimming removed 7 bases at V and 6 bases at J, with 16 bases between. The CDR3 DNA sequence: TGCAGCGGGAGTGGGGCAGGACCCGAGCAGTACTTC. Translated: CSGSGAGPEQYF.

The CDR3 here is CASSPDRGTPQHF. Written as DNA, the CDR3 is TGTGCCAGCAGCCCGGACAGGGGGACACCCCAGCATTTT. The gene calls are TRBV21-1 and TRBJ1-5; the table gives TRBD1 as D, unverified against the DNA. TRBV21-1 is assigned pseudogene status. CDR3 length: 13 residues.

V gene TRBV7-9 combines with J gene TRBJ2-3; 8 nucleotides align to TRBD1. Germline loops: CDR1 SEHNR, CDR2 FQNEAQ (reference sequence). There are 19 residues in the CDR3. Trimming at V came to 5 bases and at J to 1 base, leaving 17 bases not matched to a gene. CDR3 amino acids: CASSRKFGQGLRGTDTQYF. The CDR3 DNA reads as TGTGCCAGCAGCCGTAAATTCGGACAGGGCCTACGCGGCACAGATACGCAGTATTTT.

This clone was observed once. The rearrangement uses TRBV19 and TRBJ1-6, with D maybe TRBD1 (5 bases). Trimming removed 4 bases at V and 10 bases at J, with 11 bases between. Per the germline V gene, CDR1 is LNHDA and CDR2 is SQIVND (reference sequence). The CDR3 sequence is 13 residues long. The CDR3 region has the DNA TGTGCCAGTAGTACCGGGACTAACTCACCCCTCCACTTT. Amino acid sequence: CASSTGTNSPLHF.

The genes are TRBV28 and TRBJ1-4; D perhaps matches TRBD1 (5 bases). The CDR3 spans 15 residues. Germline loops: CDR1 MDHEN, CDR2 SYDVKM. V was cut by 11 bases and J by 8 bases, with 24 bases left in between. The CDR3 protein is CARQRTARVWEKLFF. The CDR3 DNA is TGTGCCCGCCAACGGACGGCCAGGGTATGGGAAAAACTGTTTTTT.

V and J are TRBV14 and TRBJ1-1, with D possibly matching TRBD1 (5 bases). V lost 1 base, J lost 1 base, and 10 bases lay in between. Per the germline V gene, CDR1 is SGHDN and CDR2 is FVKESK. The CDR3 is made up of 15 amino acids. CDR3: CASSQVAGGNTEAFF. CDR3 DNA sequence: TGTGCCAGCAGCCAAGTGGCCGGGGGGAACACTGAAGCTTTCTTT.

This chain uses TRBV4-2 with TRBJ1-4; TRBD1 matches at 11 bases. The CDR3 has 16 amino acids. Germline V gene data show CDR1 as LGHNA and CDR2 as YNFKEQ. The junction had 4 bases not matched to a gene; V was cut back by 0 bases and J by 7 bases. CDR3 DNA sequence: TGTGCCAGCAGCCAAGATTTTGGGACAGGGGGTGAAAAACTGTTTTTT. Its protein is CASSQDFGTGGEKLFF.

In this sample, this clone turned up a few times. The J gene is TRBJ1-1, the V gene TRBV5-1; D not certain. The CDR3 runs 15 residues. Trimming cost V 6 bases and J 0 bases, with 15 bases left between them. Per the germline V gene, CDR1 is SGHRS and CDR2 is YFSETQ. The CDR3 nucleotides are TGCGCCAGCACTTTTGGTTCGGGCATGAACACTGAAGCTTTCTTT. This codes for CASTFGSGMNTEAFF.

The J gene is TRBJ2-7, the V gene TRBV9, with 13 nucleotides matching TRBD2. Germline assignment: CDR1 SGDLS and CDR2 YYNGEE. Trimming at V came to 0 bases and at J to 1 base, leaving 4 bases not matched to a gene. This CDR3 spans 17 amino acids. CDR3 bases: TGTGCCAGCAGCGTAGGACTAGCGGGGGGCTTTTCCTACGAGCAGTACTTC. As protein: CASSVGLAGGFSYEQYF.